What follows are 26 T cell receptor beta chains derived from one specimen sequenced in a study of a mutant IDH1 vaccine in newly diagnosed glioma. Described time point: baseline, week 1 (first vaccination visit). Indicated treatment: pre-vaccination baseline after standard-of-care therapy. The repertoire was sequenced with immunoSEQ multiplex PCR; TCRdb's copy has only in-frame clones and lacks some. The sample gives tens of thousands of clones, over 70% of which show up once; around 4.5% is in the top ten. The material was peripheral blood mononuclear cells (PBMCs), obtained from a glioma patient treated with radiotherapy, temozolomide or both. Source of these receptors: a young woman with glioma. Some clones in this sample may be carry-over from other donors' samples.

CDR3 DNA: TGTGCCAGCTCACCGATACCGGACAGGGGAGGCTCTGGAAACACCATATATTTT. Amino acids: CASSPIPDRGGSGNTIYF. V usage is TRBV18 and J usage is TRBJ1-3, with 9 positions matching TRBD1. The CDR3 sequence is 18 residues long. From germline, CDR1 is KGHSH and CDR2 LQKENI. V was pared by 3 bases and J by 0 bases, with 9 bases of the junction left unmatched.

The CDR3 protein is CASSLDGSGELFF. The DNA for the CDR3 is TGTGCCAGCAGCCTCGACGGGTCTGGGGAGCTGTTTTTT. The gene calls are TRBV13 and TRBJ2-2; D remains unclear. Trimming removed 5 bases at V and 8 bases at J, with 12 bases between. This CDR3 is 13 amino acids long. Germline values: CDR1 PRHDT, CDR2 FYEKMQ (reference sequence).

This clone was recorded only once. The rearrangement links TRBV5-1 to TRBJ1-2; D may be TRBD1 (5 bases). This CDR3 has 17 residues. The V gene's germline CDR1 is SGHRS and CDR2 YFSETQ. Trimming removed 0 bases at V and 4 bases at J, with 19 bases between. This CDR3 reads CASSLDAVSAQGYGYTF. The CDR3 nucleotides are TGCGCCAGCAGCTTGGATGCAGTCTCGGCGCAGGGCTATGGCTACACCTTC.

This chain connects TRBV29-1 to TRBJ1-2; 9 bases line up with TRBD1. Germline V gene lookup returns CDR1 SQVTM and CDR2 ANQGSEA. The CDR3 is 13 residues long. V trimming: 6 bases; J trimming: 4 bases; junction bases outside the gene matches: 6. The CDR3 here is CSVGGQGIYGYTF. For the CDR3, the DNA is TGCAGCGTGGGGGGACAGGGCATCTATGGCTACACCTTC.

This chain joins TRBV19 and TRBJ1-6; TRBD1 agrees at 7 bases. The ends lost 9 bases at V and 8 bases at J; junction bases unmatched: 13. Looked up from germline, CDR1 is LNHDA and CDR2 is SQIVND (reference sequence). This CDR3 comprises 15 residues. The CDR3 is CASLPGGGDYSPLHF. The CDR3, as DNA: TGTGCCAGCCTCCCCGGAGGGGGCGATTATTCACCCCTCCACTTT.

This chain connects TRBV7-2 to TRBJ1-2; the D is unclear. V lost 1 base and J 5 bases, leaving 8 bases between the germline ends. CDR3 length equals 13 residues. In germline, CDR1 is SGHTA, CDR2 FQGNSA. CDR3 sequence reads: CASSLGGRYGYTF. The CDR3 bases are TGTGCCAGCAGCTTAGGGGGAAGGTATGGCTACACCTTC.

This chain links TRBV6-6 with TRBJ2-3; 9 bases fit TRBD2. J was trimmed by 2 bases and V by 8 bases; bases with no gene match: 5. The germline CDR1 and CDR2 sequences are MNHNY and SVGAGI (reference sequence). This CDR3 region has 14 residues. CDR3 sequence: CASGVAGDTDTQYF. The DNA for the CDR3 is TGTGCCAGCGGTGTAGCGGGGGACACAGATACGCAGTATTTT.

This chain connects TRBV21-1 to TRBJ2-7. TRBV21-1 is tagged as a pseudogene. This CDR3 contains 23 residues. The CDR3 DNA reads as TGTGCCAGCAGCGGACAGCGAATTGGTGGAGTGAAAGGTCATCAGCGGAGGGCTACCGAGCAGTACTTC. Encoded protein: CASSGQRIGGVKGHQRRATEQYF.

CDR3 coding DNA: TGTGCCAGCGAGGGGTCGGAAAACCAAGAGACCCAGTACTTC. It specifies CASEGSENQETQYF. The chain is built from TRBV2 and TRBJ2-5; D tentatively fits TRBD1 or TRBD2 (5 bases each). V was trimmed by 8 bases and J by 0 bases, leaving 13 bases between them. Germline CDR1 reads SNHLY; CDR2 reads FYNNEI. The CDR3 is 14 residues long.

This clone was picked up a small number of times. The sample has other DNA sequences that encode this CDR3 too. This chain connects TRBV30 to TRBJ2-1, with 13 bases aligning to TRBD2. The V and J ends lost 3 bases and 0 bases, in that order; junction bases with no gene match: 5. Germline V gives CDR1 GTSNPN, CDR2 SVGIG (reference sequence). This CDR3 has 17 residues. CDR3 DNA sequence: TGTGCCTGGAGAAGACTAGCGGGGGGCAGCTCCTACAATGAGCAGTTCTTC. It is translated as CAWRRLAGGSSYNEQFF.

About this clone: The junction departs from the called germline gene at one end, perhaps through a read error. The J gene is TRBJ2-7, the V gene TRBV7-7; a possible D gene is TRBD2 (6 bases). Germline-derived CDR1 and CDR2 are SSHAT and FNYEAQ (reference sequence). This CDR3 is 13 amino acids long. The CDR3 is CASSSGTAGEQYF. The CDR3 DNA reads as TGTGCTAGCAGCTCCGGGACCGCGGGAGAGCAGTACTTC.

The chain employs TRBV5-4 and TRBJ2-1; no definite D call. V lost 2 bases, J lost 5 bases, and 5 bases lay in between. CDR1 is SGHNT, CDR2 YYREEE, per germline (reference sequence). The CDR3 is 12 residues long. In nucleotides, the CDR3 is TGTGCCAGCAGCTTAGGTCACAATGAGCAGTTCTTC. Residues: CASSLGHNEQFF.

The chain is built from TRBV14 and TRBJ1-5, with 7 bases identical to TRBD1. The CDR3 totals 15 residues. V dropped 6 bases and J dropped 4; count of bases not matched to a gene: 9. CDR1 is SGHDN, CDR2 FVKESK, per germline. Here the CDR3 reads CASRGAGQKNQPQHF. DNA of the CDR3: TGTGCCAGCAGGGGAGCGGGACAGAAAAATCAGCCCCAGCATTTT.

The gene calls are TRBV11-2 and TRBJ2-7; D not resolved. In germline, CDR1 is SGHAT, CDR2 FQNNGV. This CDR3 spans 14 amino acids. Trimming removed 5 bases at V and 0 bases at J, with 11 bases between. The CDR3 protein is CASSPSLISYEQYF. The CDR3 region has the DNA TGTGCCAGCAGCCCCTCCTTAATCTCCTACGAGCAGTACTTC.

The chain has TRBV30 and TRBJ2-7; unclear D gene. This CDR3 has 13 amino acids. CDR1 GTSNPN and CDR2 SVGIG come from the germline V gene (reference sequence). V lost 6 bases and J lost 2, with 14 bases in between. This CDR3 is CACLSDGPYEQYF. The DNA of the CDR3 is TGTGCCTGCCTTTCGGACGGCCCCTACGAGCAGTACTTC.

The V call is TRBV11-3, the J call TRBJ2-2, with 9 bases identical to TRBD2. Per germline, CDR1 SGHNT and CDR2 YENEEA. CDR3 length: 16 residues. Germline trimming cut 3 bases from V and 4 bases from J; bases unmatched to any gene: 6. The CDR3 nucleotides are TGTGCCAGCAGCTTGGCTCTAGCGGGAACCACCGGGGAGCTGTTTTTT. Translated: CASSLALAGTTGELFF.

J is TRBJ2-1 and V is TRBV14; maybe TRBD1 (6 bases). The CDR3 totals 11 residues. CDR1 and CDR2 (germline): SGHDN, FVKESK. Deletions cut 3 bases from V and 13 bases from J, with 10 bases between. CDR3 nucleotide sequence: TGTGCCAGCAGCCACGGACAGCCCCAGTTCTTC. Encoded protein: CASSHGQPQFF.

The CDR3, as DNA: TGTGCCAGCAGCTTAGCCCGTTTATGGGGTAGCAATCAGCCCCAGCATTTT. Residues: CASSLARLWGSNQPQHF. V and J are TRBV7-8 and TRBJ1-5, with D uncertain. Trimming removed 0 bases from V and 0 bases from J, with 12 bases in between. Per germline, CDR1 SGHVS and CDR2 FQNEAQ. The CDR3 has 17 residues.

The genes are TRBV7-9 and TRBJ2-7, with 9 nucleotides matching TRBD2. The germline gives CDR1 SEHNR, CDR2 FQNEAQ (reference sequence). The CDR3 is made up of 15 amino acids. The J segment lost 4 bases and the V segment lost 3 bases, leaving 7 bases of the junction unmatched. The CDR3 sequence: CASSFRVAGVYEQYF. In nucleotides, the CDR3 is TGTGCCAGCAGCTTCCGGGTAGCGGGAGTTTACGAGCAGTACTTC. Using reference TRBV7-9 and TRBJ2-7 for the parts outside the CDR3, the full variable domain is DTGVSQNPRHKITKRGQNVTFRCDPISEHNRLYWYRQTLGQGPEFLTYFQNEAQLEKSRLLSDRFSAERPKGSFSTLEIQRTEQGDSAMYLCASSFRVAGVYEQYFGPGTRLTVT.

The chain uses TRBV6-6 and TRBJ2-7; D might be TRBD2 (5 bases). Trimming took 3 bases from V and 2 from J, leaving 8 bases between them. There are 13 residues in the CDR3. The germline V gene encodes CDR1 MNHNY and CDR2 SVGAGI (reference sequence). CDR3 region: CASSYTRAYEQYF. The CDR3 DNA is TGTGCCAGCAGTTATACTAGAGCCTACGAGCAGTACTTC.

The V call is TRBV5-6, the J call TRBJ2-3; 8 bases fit TRBD2. V lost 4 bases to trimming and J lost 3 bases; unmatched junction nucleotides: 7. The CDR3 runs 15 residues. The V gene's germline CDR1 is SGHDT and CDR2 YYEEEE. DNA of the CDR3: TGTGCCAGCAGCCGGGGGGGAGGGTTGACAGATACGCAGTATTTT. The encoded protein is CASSRGGGLTDTQYF. Full variable domain (missing parts from reference TRBV5-6 and TRBJ2-3): DAGVTQSPTHLIKTRGQQVTLRCSPKSGHDTVSWYQQALGQGPQFIFQYYEEEERQRGNFPDRFSGHQFPNYSSELNVNALLLGDSALYLCASSRGGGLTDTQYFGPGTRLTVL.

The genes are TRBV7-8 and TRBJ2-7; D might be TRBD1 or TRBD2, each matching 5 bases. V was cut by 5 bases and J by 4 bases, with 33 bases left in between. CDR3 length equals 20 residues. The germline gives CDR1 SGHVS, CDR2 FQNEAQ. The CDR3 here is CASSPRDGGRTRLTPYEQYF. The CDR3, as DNA: TGTGCCAGCAGCCCCAGGGACGGAGGTCGGACCCGCCTTACTCCATACGAGCAGTACTTC.

This clone was detected only a few times. The J gene is TRBJ2-7, the V gene TRBV27; TRBD2 matches at 12 bases. Germline loops: CDR1 MNHEY, CDR2 SMNVEV (reference sequence). With V trimmed by 6 bases and J by 4 bases, 10 bases remained unmatched. CDR3 size: 16 residues. CDR3 region: CASSPTSGRKSYEQYF. CDR3 coding DNA: TGTGCCAGCAGCCCCACTAGCGGGAGGAAATCATACGAGCAGTACTTC.

The chain combines TRBV11-2 with TRBJ1-5; D unclear. Per the germline V gene, CDR1 is SGHAT and CDR2 is FQNNGV. The V end was cut by 1 base, the J end by 6 bases, with 10 bases between. CDR3 length: 14 residues. CDR3 in amino acids: CASSLGGSSQPQHF. CDR3 DNA: TGTGCCAGCAGCTTAGGGGGAAGTAGTCAGCCCCAGCATTTT.

The chain has TRBV27 and TRBJ2-1; 8 nucleotides align to TRBD2. With 6 bases clipped from V and 5 bases from J, the junction kept 12 bases outside the gene matches. The length of the CDR3 is 16 residues. Germline CDR1 MNHEY, CDR2 SMNVEV (reference sequence). CDR3 sequence reads: CASRKGPGGAHNEQFF. CDR3 sequence (DNA): TGTGCCAGCAGGAAGGGCCCGGGAGGGGCCCACAATGAGCAGTTCTTC.

The table lists this clone with a count of one. The chain links TRBV29-1 to TRBJ2-3, with D possibly TRBD1 on 5 matching bases. V lost 6 bases and J 4 bases, leaving 5 bases between the germline ends. In germline, CDR1 is SQVTM, CDR2 ANQGSEA. CDR3 length: 10 residues. CDR3 DNA sequence: TGCAGCGTGGGGCCAGATACGCAGTATTTT. Translated: CSVGPDTQYF.